This T cell receptor beta chain is from a study of OX40 agonist ivuxolimab in advanced cancers. Study-wide findings and caveats: With doses of 0.1 to 3.0 mg/kg, CD4+ and CD8+ blood T cells had undergone clonal expansion by week 6. Patients who responded partially at 0.1-3.0 mg/kg showed clonal expansion ranking among the lowest.

Assay used: immunoSEQ multiplex PCR; TCRdb lists only in-frame clones, some missing. Of tens of thousands of clones listed, over 80% are singletons. The CDR3 totals 17 residues. Germline V gene data show CDR1 as SEHNR and CDR2 as FQNEAQ (reference sequence). The V and J ends lost 1 base and 2 bases respectively, with 18 bases between them. A word on this clone: Its specificity is unknown.

The sample was CD4+ or CD8+ T cells sorted from blood, taken in a trial of the OX40 agonist ivuxolimab. This TCR derives from an adult with an advanced solid tumor such as melanoma, head and neck, liver or kidney cancer. The chain has TRBV7-9 and TRBJ2-7; unclear D gene. The CDR3 DNA reads as TGTGCCAGCAGCTTAGGAGTGGACGGATATATTACCTACGAGCAGTACTTC. Amino acids: CASSLGVDGYITYEQYF.